The present T cell receptor beta chain was sequenced within a study of CD8 T cells in ankylosing spondylitis. Study results and limitations: The study identified a TCR beta motif of about eight highly homologous variants that appeared characteristic of ankylosing spondylitis blood.

Using quantitative 5'-RACE with molecular barcodes, the authors made TCR beta libraries. Using its own MiXCR run on the 5' RACE reads, TCRdb lists one record per CDR3 protein. The sample has under 550,000 distinct CDR3 sequences; roughly a quarter are singletons. As to this clonotype: Its specificity is not known.

Per the germline V gene, CDR1 is MGHRA and CDR2 is YSYEKL. The V gene end was trimmed by 4 bases and the J gene end by 3 bases; junction bases not matched to a gene: 5. The CDR3 sequence is 16 residues long. This TCR was recovered from a male donor with ankylosing spondylitis. The sample consisted of blood, either unsorted or a sorted T cell fraction (not recorded which). V and J are TRBV4-1 and TRBJ2-1; 11 bases fit TRBD2. CDR3 amino acids: CASSRGTSGLYNEQFF. In DNA form, the CDR3 reads TGCGCCAGCAGCCGCGGGACTAGCGGACTCTACAATGAGCAGTTCTTC.